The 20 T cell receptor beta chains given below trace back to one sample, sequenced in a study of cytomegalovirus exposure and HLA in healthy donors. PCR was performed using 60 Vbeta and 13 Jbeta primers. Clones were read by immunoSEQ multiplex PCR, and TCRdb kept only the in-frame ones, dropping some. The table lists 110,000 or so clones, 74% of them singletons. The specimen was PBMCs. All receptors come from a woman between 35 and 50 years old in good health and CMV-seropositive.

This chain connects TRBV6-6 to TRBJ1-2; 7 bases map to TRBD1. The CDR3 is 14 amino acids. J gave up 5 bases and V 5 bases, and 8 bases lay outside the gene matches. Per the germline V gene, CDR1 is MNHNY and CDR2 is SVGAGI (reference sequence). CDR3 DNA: TGTGCCAGCAGTGGTGGACAGGCCCCTTATGGCTACACCTTC. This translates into CASSGGQAPYGYTF.

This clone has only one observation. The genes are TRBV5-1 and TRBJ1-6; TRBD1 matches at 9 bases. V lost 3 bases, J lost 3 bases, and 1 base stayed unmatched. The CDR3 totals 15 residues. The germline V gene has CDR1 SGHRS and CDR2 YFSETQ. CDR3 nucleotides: TGCGCCAGCAGCTGGGGACAGGGCTATAATTCACCCCTCCACTTT. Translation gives CASSWGQGYNSPLHF.

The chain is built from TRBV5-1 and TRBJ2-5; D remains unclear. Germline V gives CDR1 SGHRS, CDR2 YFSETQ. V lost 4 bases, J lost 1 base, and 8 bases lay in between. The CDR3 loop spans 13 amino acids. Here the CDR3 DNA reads TGCGCCAGCAGCCTCGGTCCCCAAGAGACCCAGTACTTC. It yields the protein CASSLGPQETQYF.

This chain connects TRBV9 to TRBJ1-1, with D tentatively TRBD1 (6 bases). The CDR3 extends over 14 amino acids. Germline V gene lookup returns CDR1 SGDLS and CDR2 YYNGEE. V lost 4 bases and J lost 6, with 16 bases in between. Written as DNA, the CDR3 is TGTGCCAGCAGCTCCCACCCACAGGGTGCTGAAGCTTTCTTT. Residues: CASSSHPQGAEAFF.

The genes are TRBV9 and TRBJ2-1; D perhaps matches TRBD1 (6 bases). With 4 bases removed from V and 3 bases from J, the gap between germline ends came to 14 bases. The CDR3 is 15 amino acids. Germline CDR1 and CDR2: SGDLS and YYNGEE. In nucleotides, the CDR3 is TGTGCCAGCAGCCCTAGTGGACAGTTCTACAATGAGCAGTTCTTC. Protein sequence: CASSPSGQFYNEQFF.

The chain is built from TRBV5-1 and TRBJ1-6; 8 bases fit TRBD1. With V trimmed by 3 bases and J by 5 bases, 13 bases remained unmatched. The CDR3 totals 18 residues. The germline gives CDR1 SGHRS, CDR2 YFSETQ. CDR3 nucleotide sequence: TGCGCCAGCAGCTCCCGGACAGGGAGAAGGACGGATAATTCACCCCTCCACTTT. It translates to CASSSRTGRRTDNSPLHF.

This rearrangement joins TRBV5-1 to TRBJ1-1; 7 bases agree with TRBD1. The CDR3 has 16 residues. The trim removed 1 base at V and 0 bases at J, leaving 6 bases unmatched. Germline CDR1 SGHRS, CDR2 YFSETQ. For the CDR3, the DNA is TGCGCCAGCAGCTTGAGGACAGGAACTATGAACACTGAAGCTTTCTTT. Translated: CASSLRTGTMNTEAFF.

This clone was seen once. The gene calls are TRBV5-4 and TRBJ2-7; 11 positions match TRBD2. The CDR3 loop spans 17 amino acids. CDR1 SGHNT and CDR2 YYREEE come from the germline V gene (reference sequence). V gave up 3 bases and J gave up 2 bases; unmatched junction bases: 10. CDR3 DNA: TGTGCCAGCAGCTCCGGGACTAGCGGTTTTCGCCCCTACGAGCAGTACTTC. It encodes CASSSGTSGFRPYEQYF.

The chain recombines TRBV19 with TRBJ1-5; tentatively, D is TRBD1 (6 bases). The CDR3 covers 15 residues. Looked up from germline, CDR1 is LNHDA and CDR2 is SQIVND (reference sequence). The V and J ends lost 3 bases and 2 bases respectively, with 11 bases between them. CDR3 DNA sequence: TGTGCCAGTAGTATGTCCAGGGGAGGCAATCAGCCCCAGCATTTT. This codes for CASSMSRGGNQPQHF.

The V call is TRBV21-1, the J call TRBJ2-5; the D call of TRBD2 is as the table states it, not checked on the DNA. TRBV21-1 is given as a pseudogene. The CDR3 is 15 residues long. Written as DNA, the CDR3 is TGTGCCAGCATCCCTCTACTAGCGGGGGAAGAGACCCAGTACTTC. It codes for CASIPLLAGEETQYF.

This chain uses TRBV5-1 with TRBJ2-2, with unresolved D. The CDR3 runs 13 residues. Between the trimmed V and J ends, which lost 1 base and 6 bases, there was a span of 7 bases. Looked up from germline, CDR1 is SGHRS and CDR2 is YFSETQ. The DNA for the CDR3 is TGCGCCAGCAGCTTGCGGGTATCCGGGGAGCTGTTTTTT. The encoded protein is CASSLRVSGELFF.

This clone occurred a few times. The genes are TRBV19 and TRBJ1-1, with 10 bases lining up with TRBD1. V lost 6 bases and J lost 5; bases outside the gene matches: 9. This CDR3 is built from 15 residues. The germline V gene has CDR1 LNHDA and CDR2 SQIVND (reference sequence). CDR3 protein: CASRTPGQGRTEAFF. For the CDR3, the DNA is TGTGCCAGTAGAACCCCGGGACAGGGGCGAACTGAAGCTTTCTTT.

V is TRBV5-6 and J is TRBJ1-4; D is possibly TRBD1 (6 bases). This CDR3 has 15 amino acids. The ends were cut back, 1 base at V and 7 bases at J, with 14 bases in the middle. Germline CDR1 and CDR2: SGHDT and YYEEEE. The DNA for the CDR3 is TGTGCCAGCAGCTTGTGGGGGGGGGCTCTTGAAAAACTGTTTTTT. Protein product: CASSLWGGALEKLFF.

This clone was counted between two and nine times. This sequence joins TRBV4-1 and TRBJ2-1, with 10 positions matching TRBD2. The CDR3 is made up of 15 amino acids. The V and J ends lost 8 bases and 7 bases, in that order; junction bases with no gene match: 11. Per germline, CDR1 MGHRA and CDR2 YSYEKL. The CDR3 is CASSTLGLAKNEQFF. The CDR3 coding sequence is TGCGCCAGCTCCACCCTGGGACTAGCGAAGAATGAGCAGTTCTTC.

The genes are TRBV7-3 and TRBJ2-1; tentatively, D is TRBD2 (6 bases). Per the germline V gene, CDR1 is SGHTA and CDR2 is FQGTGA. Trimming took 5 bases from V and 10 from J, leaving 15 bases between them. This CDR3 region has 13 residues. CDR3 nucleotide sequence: TGTGCCAGCAGCCCCCAGAGGCGGGGAGAGCAGTTCTTC. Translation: CASSPQRRGEQFF. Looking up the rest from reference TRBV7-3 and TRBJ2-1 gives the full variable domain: GAGVSQTPSNKVTEKGKYVELRCDPISGHTALYWYRQSLGQGPEFLIYFQGTGAADDSGLPNDRFFAVRPEGSVSTLKIQRTERGDSAVYLCASSPQRRGEQFFGPGTRLTVL.

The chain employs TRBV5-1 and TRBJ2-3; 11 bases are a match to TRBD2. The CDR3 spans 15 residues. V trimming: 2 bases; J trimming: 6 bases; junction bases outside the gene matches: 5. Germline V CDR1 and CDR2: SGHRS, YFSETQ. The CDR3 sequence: CASSFSGGGVDTQYF. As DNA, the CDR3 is TGCGCCAGCAGCTTTAGCGGGGGGGGCGTGGATACGCAGTATTTT.

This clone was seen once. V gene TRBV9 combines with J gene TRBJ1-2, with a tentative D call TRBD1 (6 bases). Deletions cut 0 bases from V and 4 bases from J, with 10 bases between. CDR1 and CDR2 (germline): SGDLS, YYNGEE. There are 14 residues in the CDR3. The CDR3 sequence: CASSVDRDTYGYTF. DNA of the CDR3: TGTGCCAGCAGCGTAGACCGGGACACCTATGGCTACACCTTC.

CDR3 sequence (DNA): TGTGCCAGCAGCCATCCTTCCTCTCAGCGGGGCAGCTCCTACAATGAGCAGTTCTTC. This codes for CASSHPSSQRGSSYNEQFF. V gene TRBV7-3 combines with J gene TRBJ2-1, with 7 bases lining up with TRBD2. This CDR3 region has 19 residues. The J segment lost 0 bases and the V segment lost 5 bases, leaving 16 bases of the junction unmatched. Germline lookup yields CDR1 SGHTA and CDR2 FQGTGA.

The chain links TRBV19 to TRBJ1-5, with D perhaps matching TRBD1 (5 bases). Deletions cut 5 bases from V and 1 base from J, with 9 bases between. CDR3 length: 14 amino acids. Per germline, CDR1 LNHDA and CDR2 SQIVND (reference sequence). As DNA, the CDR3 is TGTGCCAGTAGTCTCAGGGCGAGCAATCAGCCCCAGCATTTT. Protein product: CASSLRASNQPQHF.

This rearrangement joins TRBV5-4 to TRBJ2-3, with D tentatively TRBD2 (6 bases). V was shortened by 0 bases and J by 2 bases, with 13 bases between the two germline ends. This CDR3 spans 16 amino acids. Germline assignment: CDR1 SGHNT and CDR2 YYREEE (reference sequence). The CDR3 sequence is CASSLAGRGPTDTQYF. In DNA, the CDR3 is TGTGCCAGCAGCTTGGCCGGGCGGGGCCCCACAGATACGCAGTATTTT.